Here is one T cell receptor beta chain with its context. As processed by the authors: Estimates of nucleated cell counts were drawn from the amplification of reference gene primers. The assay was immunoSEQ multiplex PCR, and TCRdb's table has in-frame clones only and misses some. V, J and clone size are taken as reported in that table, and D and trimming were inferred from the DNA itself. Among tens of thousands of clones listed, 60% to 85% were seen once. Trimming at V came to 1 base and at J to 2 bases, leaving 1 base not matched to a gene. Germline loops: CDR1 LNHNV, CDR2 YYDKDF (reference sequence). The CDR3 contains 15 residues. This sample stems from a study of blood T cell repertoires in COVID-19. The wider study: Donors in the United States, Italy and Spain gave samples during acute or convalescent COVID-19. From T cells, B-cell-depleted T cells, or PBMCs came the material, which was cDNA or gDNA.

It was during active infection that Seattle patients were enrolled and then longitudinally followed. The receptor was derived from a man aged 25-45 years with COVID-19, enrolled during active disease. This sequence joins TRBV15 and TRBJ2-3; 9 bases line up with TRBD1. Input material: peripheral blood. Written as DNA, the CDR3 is TGTGCCACCAGCAGAGGACAGGGGGACACAGATACGCAGTATTTT. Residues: CATSRGQGDTDTQYF.